Sequencing of this T cell receptor (beta chain) was carried out in a study of regulatory T cells in long-lasting Graves disease. Study-wide points: Repertoires from persistent disease leaned toward TRBV28, TRBJ1-2 and TRBJ2-5.

Looked up from germline, CDR1 is KGHSH and CDR2 is LQKENI. The CDR3 has 18 amino acids. V trimming: 3 bases; J trimming: 0 bases; junction bases outside the gene matches: 8. The time point was: newly diagnosed GD, antithyroid drugs for less than 3 months. Generation of the TCR library employed RNA extracted from PBMCs. Arm-PCR of CDR3 regions and iRepertoire HTBI primers were the basis on which TCR beta libraries were built. Authors' analysis steps: Among the samples, around 58 TRBV and more than twelve TRBJ segments were identified. TCRdb processed the multiplex PCR reads anew with MiXCR; each CDR3 protein has one entry. TCRdb's processing, not the study's, gives the V and J calls here. The sample has around 420,000 distinct CDR3 sequences, around 16% seen once. A few counts support this clonotype. What it binds is not known. This same sample was also part of a study on T cells in Graves' hyperthyroidism and ophthalmopathy. From that paper: Blood also held most thyroid clonotypes expanded beyond 0.001.

V usage is TRBV18 and J usage is TRBJ2-3; TRBD2 matches 11 bases. The sample was peripheral blood mononuclear cells (PBMCs), taken at new diagnosis, from a patient treated with antithyroid drugs. This receptor was obtained from a woman between 40 and 55 years old with Graves disease. In DNA, the CDR3 is TGTGCCAGCTCACCCCGGATAGCGGGAGGGCCTAGCACAGATACGCAGTATTTT. It encodes CASSPRIAGGPSTDTQYF.